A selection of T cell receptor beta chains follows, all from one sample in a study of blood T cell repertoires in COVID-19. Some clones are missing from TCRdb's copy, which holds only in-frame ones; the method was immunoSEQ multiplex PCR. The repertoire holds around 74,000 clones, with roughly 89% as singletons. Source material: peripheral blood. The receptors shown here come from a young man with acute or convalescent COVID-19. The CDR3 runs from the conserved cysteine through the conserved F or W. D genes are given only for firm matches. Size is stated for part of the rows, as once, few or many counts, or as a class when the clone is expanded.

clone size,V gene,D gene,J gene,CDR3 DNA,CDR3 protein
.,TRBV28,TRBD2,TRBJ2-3,TGTGCCAGCACGTCCGCCGGACTAGCGGGCACAGATACGCAGTATTTT,CASTSAGLAGTDTQYF
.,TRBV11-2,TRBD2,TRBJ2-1,TGTGCCAGCAGGCGGATAGCGGGAGGAGGGAATGAGCAGTTCTTC,CASRRIAGGGNEQFF
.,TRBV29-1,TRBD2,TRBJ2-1,TGCAGCGTCGGGGGGGGGACACACAATGAGCAGTTCTTC,CSVGGGTHNEQFF
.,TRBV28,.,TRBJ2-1,TGTGCCAGCAGTTTCTCCCCTGAGCAGTTCTTC,CASSFSPEQFF
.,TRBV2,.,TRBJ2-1,TGTGCCAGCAGACAGGGTGGAGATGAGCAGTTCTTC,CASRQGGDEQFF
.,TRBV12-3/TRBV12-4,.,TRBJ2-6,TGTGCCAGCAGTGAAACGACAGTGGTCCTGACTTTC,CASSETTVVLTF
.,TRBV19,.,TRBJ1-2,TGTGCCAGTACCCTACAGGGTGCTAGAGGCTACACCTTC,CASTLQGARGYTF
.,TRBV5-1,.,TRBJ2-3,TGCGCCAGCAGCTTGGAACGCGGAGATACGCAGTATTTT,CASSLERGDTQYF
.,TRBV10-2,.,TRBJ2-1,TGCGCCAGCAGCAACGGTGAGCAGTTCTTC,CASSNGEQFF
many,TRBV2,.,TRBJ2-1,TGTGCCAGCGCTGGCCGGGAGTACAATGAGCAGTTCTTC,CASAGREYNEQFF
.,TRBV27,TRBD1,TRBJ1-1,TGTGCCAGCAGCCGACAGGGGTCCCTCGGTGAAGCTTTCTTT,CASSRQGSLGEAFF
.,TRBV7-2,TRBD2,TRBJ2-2,TGTGCCAGCAGCCCCTGGCTAGCGGAGAACACCGGGGAGCTGTTTTTT,CASSPWLAENTGELFF
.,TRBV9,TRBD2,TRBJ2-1,TGTGCCAGCGCCCGTGGAGCGGGAGGTGGCAATGAGCAGTTCTTC,CASARGAGGGNEQFF
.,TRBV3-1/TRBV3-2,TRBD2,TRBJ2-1,TGTGCCAGCAACCGAGCGGGAGGGGGCAATGAGCAGTTCTTC,CASNRAGGGNEQFF
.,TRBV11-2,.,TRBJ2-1,TGTGCCAGCAGCTTAGAGGGGCATTCGTACAATGAGCAGTTCTTC,CASSLEGHSYNEQFF
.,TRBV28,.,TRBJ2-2,TGTGCCAGCAGTTCCCCTAGACCCGGGGAGCTGTTTTTT,CASSSPRPGELFF
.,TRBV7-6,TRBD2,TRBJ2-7,TGTGCCAGCAGCATAGGGACTAGCGGTTCCTACGAGCAGTACTTC,CASSIGTSGSYEQYF
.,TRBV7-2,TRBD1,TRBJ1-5,TGTGCCAGCAGCCAAACTCCCGGGACAGATTATAGCAATCAGCCCCAGCATTTT,CASSQTPGTDYSNQPQHF
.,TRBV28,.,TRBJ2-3,TGTGCCAGCAGTTTGGTCCCCCCGGGACAAGGGTTAATGGCGGATACGCAGTATTTT,CASSLVPPGQGLMADTQYF
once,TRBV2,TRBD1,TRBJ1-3,TGTGCCAGCATGGGGACAGCCGAAAACACCATATATTTT,CASMGTAENTIYF
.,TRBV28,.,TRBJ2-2,TGTGCCAGCAGTTCCTACACCGGGGAGCTGTTTTTT,CASSSYTGELFF
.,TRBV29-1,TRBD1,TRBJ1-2,TGCAGCGTTGAAGACTTCGGGACAGGGGTTTATGGCTACACCTTC,CSVEDFGTGVYGYTF